Shown below are 21 T cell receptor beta chains from a single sample sequenced in a study of CD8+ T cells in alopecia areata. Treatment in this sample: oral pan-JAK inhibitor, 5-10 mg twice daily. Extraction of RNA preceded its reverse transcription into cDNA, which served as the sequencing template. Clones were read by immunoSEQ multiplex PCR, and TCRdb kept only the in-frame ones, dropping some. The sample yields 200,000 to 250,000 clones, 35% to 45% seen once. The sample was CD4+ T cells sorted from blood, taken between weeks 30 and 35, from a patient treated with tofacitinib. The receptor source for this set is a human donor with alopecia areata.

J is TRBJ2-5 and V is TRBV11-2; D gene ambiguous. The V end was cut by 1 base, the J end by 0 bases, with 6 bases between. Germline V CDR1 and CDR2: SGHAT, FQNNGV. This CDR3 is built from 14 residues. Here the CDR3 DNA reads TGTGCCAGCAGCTTAGCCGGTTACCAAGAGACCCAGTACTTC. It specifies CASSLAGYQETQYF.

In its sample, this clone was seen a few times. The rearrangement links TRBV5-6 to TRBJ1-3; D might be TRBD1 (6 bases). CDR3 length: 16 residues. CDR1 is SGHDT and CDR2 is YYEEEE in the germline V gene. The V and J ends lost 4 bases and 5 bases respectively, with 19 bases between them. The CDR3 sequence: CASSKKTGFQRNTIYF. DNA of the CDR3: TGTGCCAGCAGCAAAAAGACAGGATTCCAGCGAAACACCATATATTTT.

This chain links TRBV25-1 with TRBJ1-2; D not resolved. The CDR3 spans 12 residues. V was cut by 1 base and J by 7 bases, with 7 bases left in between. Germline-derived CDR1 and CDR2 are MGHDK and SYGVNS. The CDR3 DNA reads TGTGCCAGCAGTGAATCTACAGTTGGCTACACCTTC. Amino acids: CASSESTVGYTF.

The genes are TRBV4-1 and TRBJ1-5; D is ambiguous. Germline assignment: CDR1 MGHRA and CDR2 YSYEKL. V was clipped by 0 bases and J by 7 bases, with 13 bases between them. The length of the CDR3 is 15 residues. Here the CDR3 reads CASSQESYLEQPQHF. The CDR3, as DNA: TGCGCCAGCAGCCAAGAATCCTACTTGGAACAGCCCCAGCATTTT.

This clone occurred a few times. The gene calls are TRBV6-6 and TRBJ1-4; 9 nucleotides line up with TRBD1. The CDR3 runs 16 residues. Trimming cost V 6 bases and J 7 bases; bases outside gene matches: 12. Germline CDR1 reads MNHNY; CDR2 reads SVGAGI (reference sequence). The CDR3 bases are TGTGCCAGCAGGGCCCAATACAGGGGGCGAAGTGAAAAACTGTTTTTT. Residues: CASRAQYRGRSEKLFF.

The rearrangement uses TRBV7-8 and TRBJ2-2; D is undetermined. Per the germline V gene, CDR1 is SGHVS and CDR2 is FQNEAQ. The CDR3 spans 13 residues. Trimming removed 2 bases at V and 4 bases at J, with 5 bases between. The CDR3 bases are TGTGCCAGCAGCTTAATGGTCACCGGGGAGCTGTTTTTT. Translated, it gives CASSLMVTGELFF.

The chain joins TRBV13 to TRBJ1-3; no clear D gene. This CDR3 is 15 amino acids long. CDR1 is PRHDT and CDR2 is FYEKMQ in the germline V gene (reference sequence). Trimming pared 0 bases from V and 0 bases from J, leaving 6 bases between. DNA for the CDR3: TGTGCCAGCAGCTTAGGAGGCCTCTCTGGAAACACCATATATTTT. Its translation is CASSLGGLSGNTIYF. Variable domain in full (rest from reference TRBV13 and TRBJ1-3): AAGVIQSPRHLIKEKRETATLKCYPIPRHDTVYWYQQGPGQDPQFLISFYEKMQSDKGSIPDRFSAQQFSDYHSELNMSSLELGDSALYFCASSLGGLSGNTIYFGEGSWLTVV.

The chain carries TRBV7-9 and TRBJ2-6; D uncertain. V gave up 4 bases and J gave up 0 bases, with 10 bases separating them. Germline V gene sequence: CDR1 SEHNR, CDR2 FQNEAQ (reference sequence). The CDR3 is 16 amino acids. The CDR3 reads CASSSPTYSGANVLTF. Here the CDR3 DNA reads TGTGCCAGCAGCTCCCCGACTTACTCTGGGGCCAACGTCCTGACTTTC.

This clone occurred a few times. The chain has TRBV18 and TRBJ1-6; no clear D gene. Germline CDR1 and CDR2: KGHSH and LQKENI. CDR3 size: 16 residues. Trimming cost V 0 bases and J 7 bases, with 13 bases left between them. Here the CDR3 reads CASSPPATQRNSPLHF. CDR3 DNA: TGTGCCAGCTCACCACCTGCGACCCAGAGGAATTCACCCCTCCACTTT.

This clone was counted only a few times. The chain links TRBV5-1 to TRBJ2-2; 9 bases are shared with TRBD1. The ends lost 4 bases at V and 1 base at J; junction bases unmatched: 8. The CDR3 sequence is 17 residues long. Germline CDR1 reads SGHRS; CDR2 reads YFSETQ. In DNA form, the CDR3 reads TGCGCCAGCAGCCGGTCCGGGACAGGGAGGAACACCGGGGAGCTGTTTTTT. It is translated as CASSRSGTGRNTGELFF. The whole variable domain, filled in from reference TRBV5-1 and TRBJ2-2, reads KAGVTQTPRYLIKTRGQQVTLSCSPISGHRSVSWYQQTPGQGLQFLFEYFSETQRNKGNFPGRFSGRQFSNSRSEMNVSTLELGDSALYLCASSRSGTGRNTGELFFGEGSRLTVL.

V gene TRBV29-1 combines with J gene TRBJ1-2, with D perhaps TRBD1 (5 bases). The CDR3 extends over 17 amino acids. V was clipped by 6 bases and J by 2 bases, with 25 bases between them. Germline CDR1 reads SQVTM; CDR2 reads ANQGSEA. CDR3 residues: CSVAHIHRRGINYGYTF. CDR3 bases: TGCAGCGTCGCCCACATACACCGGCGGGGGATAAACTATGGCTACACCTTC.

This clone was counted between two and nine times. The chain has TRBV5-4 and TRBJ2-7; perhaps TRBD1 as D (5 bases). Germline V lookup: CDR1 SGHNT, CDR2 YYREEE (reference sequence). This CDR3 contains 12 residues. With 2 bases removed from V and 4 bases from J, the gap between germline ends came to 7 bases. In nucleotides, the CDR3 is TGTGCCAGCAGCTTCGACAGATACGAGCAGTACTTC. It translates to CASSFDRYEQYF.

The chain employs TRBV14 and TRBJ2-1; 8 bases line up with TRBD1. V was clipped by 8 bases and J by 2 bases; unmatched bases: 5. Per the germline V gene, CDR1 is SGHDN and CDR2 is FVKESK. This CDR3 region has 14 residues. The CDR3 protein is CASARDRTYNEQFF. The CDR3 region has the DNA TGTGCCAGCGCGCGGGACAGGACCTACAATGAGCAGTTCTTC.

This clone has a handful of counts. CDR3 bases: TGTGCCAGCAGTCCCGGGACTATGACCGGGGAGCTGTTTTTT. It codes for CASSPGTMTGELFF. The gene calls are TRBV2 and TRBJ2-2; TRBD2 matches 7 bases. This CDR3 contains 14 residues. Germline V gives CDR1 SNHLY, CDR2 FYNNEI. The junction had 5 bases not matched to a gene; V was cut back by 5 bases and J by 5 bases.

The chain carries TRBV7-6 and TRBJ2-7, with 7 bases identical to TRBD1. The CDR3 runs 14 residues. The trim removed 6 bases at V and 4 bases at J, leaving 9 bases unmatched. Germline lookup yields CDR1 SGHVS and CDR2 FNYEAQ. The chain's CDR3 is CASSHGQDRYEQYF. The CDR3 region has the DNA TGTGCCAGCAGTCACGGACAGGATAGATACGAGCAGTACTTC. The variable domain in full, completed from reference TRBV7-6 and TRBJ2-7, reads GAGVSQSPRYKVTKRGQDVALRCDPISGHVSLYWYRQALGQGPEFLTYFNYEAQQDKSGLPNDRFSAERPEGSISTLTIQRTEQRDSAMYRCASSHGQDRYEQYFGPGTRLTVT.

This clone appeared a few times. This sequence joins TRBV29-1 and TRBJ2-2; D tentatively reads TRBD1 or TRBD2 (6 bases each). V lost 4 bases to trimming and J lost 5 bases, with 11 bases between them. CDR1 and CDR2 from the germline V gene are SQVTM and ANQGSEA. This CDR3 has 13 amino acids. The chain's CDR3 is CSVGQEGTGELFF. DNA for the CDR3: TGCAGCGTTGGACAGGAGGGGACCGGGGAGCTGTTTTTT.

The genes are TRBV7-9 and TRBJ1-2; 7 nucleotides align to TRBD1. Germline lookup yields CDR1 SEHNR and CDR2 FQNEAQ (reference sequence). The CDR3 spans 17 residues. With 4 bases clipped from V and 6 bases from J, the junction kept 17 bases outside the gene matches. DNA of the CDR3: TGTGCCAGCAGCTCTTTTGGGACAGAAACTACGACCCATGGCTACACCTTC. Translated: CASSSFGTETTTHGYTF.

This clone was counted between two and nine times. The chain combines TRBV30 with TRBJ2-6; the D is unclear. Germline CDR1 GTSNPN, CDR2 SVGIG (reference sequence). This CDR3 has 15 residues. V was pared by 4 bases and J by 0 bases, with 10 bases between. CDR3 coding DNA: TGTGCCTGGAAAGGGCAGAGCTCTGGGGCCAACGTCCTGACTTTC. Its translation is CAWKGQSSGANVLTF.

The CDR3 DNA reads as TGCGCCAGCAGCTTGGGGACAGGGGGCGTTGGCGCCAACACTGAAGCTTTCTTT. Its protein is CASSLGTGGVGANTEAFF. The chain carries TRBV5-1 and TRBJ1-1; 11 bases line up with TRBD1. This CDR3 is built from 18 residues. CDR1 SGHRS and CDR2 YFSETQ come from the germline V gene. Trimming at V came to 0 bases and at J to 2 bases, leaving 9 bases not matched to a gene. The full variable domain, its missing parts supplied by reference TRBV5-1 and TRBJ1-1, is KAGVTQTPRYLIKTRGQQVTLSCSPISGHRSVSWYQQTPGQGLQFLFEYFSETQRNKGNFPGRFSGRQFSNSRSEMNVSTLELGDSALYLCASSLGTGGVGANTEAFFGQGTRLTVV.

This clone was counted a single time. This sequence joins TRBV6-5 and TRBJ1-2; D is perhaps TRBD1 (6 bases). The germline V gene encodes CDR1 MNHEY and CDR2 SVGAGI. The CDR3 is made up of 14 amino acids. The V end was cut by 6 bases, the J end by 5 bases, with 16 bases between. The CDR3 DNA follows: TGTGCCAGCAGGGGAACAGGGACCGGGTATGGCTACACCTTC. As protein: CASRGTGTGYGYTF.

The chain recombines TRBV7-9 with TRBJ2-6, with 8 bases lining up with TRBD1. The V gene's germline CDR1 is SEHNR and CDR2 FQNEAQ (reference sequence). The V and J ends lost 2 bases and 2 bases, in that order; junction bases with no gene match: 8. The CDR3 loop spans 18 amino acids. The CDR3 spells CASSLSWTGTAGANVLTF. The CDR3, as DNA: TGTGCCAGCAGCTTAAGTTGGACAGGGACTGCTGGGGCCAACGTCCTGACTTTC.